This T cell receptor beta chain is from a study of blood T cell repertoires in COVID-19. Study in general: The origin of the acute and convalescent COVID-19 samples was the United States, Italy and Spain. PBMCs, B-cell-depleted T cells, or T cells provided the cDNA or gDNA that made up the material.

Methods used by the authors: Estimates of nucleated cell counts were drawn from the amplification of reference gene primers. Some clones are missing from TCRdb's copy, which holds only in-frame ones; the method was immunoSEQ multiplex PCR. Clone size and the V and J calls come from that table; the DNA yielded D and trimming. The sample consists of just under 75,000 clones, roughly 88% of them appearing once. The V gene lost 4 bases and the J gene lost 5 bases, with 23 bases spanning the gap. Looked up from germline, CDR1 is MNHNS and CDR2 is SASEGT. The CDR3 has 17 amino acids. The chain couples TRBV6-1 to TRBJ1-1, with D possibly TRBD1 on 5 matching bases. This clonotype originated in an older man with active or convalescent COVID-19. The source material was peripheral blood. Written as DNA, the CDR3 is TGTGCCAGCAGTGTGGGGGGAGGGGCAGGAATGGGAACTGAAGCTTTCTTT. This encodes CASSVGGGAGMGTEAFF.